This T cell receptor beta chain was recorded in a study of chemoradiotherapy in HPV16-positive cancers. Sequenced by immunoSEQ multiplex PCR; TCRdb stores in-frame clones only, minus some. The sample has over 30,000 clones; roughly 86% are singletons. Concerning this clone: What it binds is unknown.

Study-level findings and limits: Candidate HPV-specific clones and E7-related TCR motifs grew in tumor during treatment. In HPV16-positive patients, HPV-responsive T-cell expansion tracked better recurrence-free survival. HPV-specific T cells were functionally defined from only a couple of HPV16-positive patients.

The material was blood, obtained from a patient who underwent chemoradiotherapy. The origin of this receptor is a human donor with HPV-associated anogenital cancer.

CDR3 nucleotides: TGTGCCAGCAGCTCAGGGCAGGGCTATGGCTACACCTTC. Translated, it gives CASSSGQGYGYTF. The rearrangement joins TRBV7-2 to TRBJ1-2, with a tentative D call TRBD1 (5 bases). The germline gives CDR1 SGHTA, CDR2 FQGNSA. The CDR3 has 13 amino acids. V was cut by 4 bases and J by 4 bases, with 10 bases left in between. The entire variable domain, with the rest obtained from reference TRBV7-2 and TRBJ1-2, is as follows: GAGVSQSPSNKVTEKGKDVELRCDPISGHTALYWYRQSLGQGLEFLIYFQGNSAPDKSGLPSDRFSAERTGGSVSTLTIQRTQQEDSAVYLCASSSGQGYGYTFGSGTRLTVV.